This T cell receptor beta chain was identified during a study of post-analysis software for immune sequencing data (dated by TCRdb to between 2014 and 2017). For the wider study: The recorded disease courses included relapsing-remitting, secondary progressive and progressive-relapsing multiple sclerosis, and some patients had no subtype annotation. The patient repertoires were set against 10 or so previously published healthy control repertoires from donors whose ages ranged from roughly 6 to 27 years. A subset of samples was prepared in parallel using single-end sample barcoding, then pooled and co-amplified after Illumina adapter ligation.

To demonstrate the VDJtools post-analysis software, TCR beta repertoires were profiled from the peripheral blood of 10 to 15 young patients with multiple sclerosis. The patients with multiple sclerosis were children and adolescents between about 6 and 15 years of age. The CDR3 holds 15 amino acids from the cysteine to the phenylalanine. The sequence is cut down to CDR3 DNA, 45 bases in frame from base 1. V and J are truncated by 4 bases and 2 bases respectively, leaving an intervening sequence of 14 bases. CDR1 and CDR2, per the germline V gene, are SGDLS and YYNGEE. Library prep was done by PCR. Sequencing instrument: Illumina HiSeq 2500. To reduce PCR and sequencing biases, unique molecular identifiers were built into the TCR beta cDNA libraries. About 500,000 cDNA molecules were obtained for every 1 to 10 million input T cells, so each molecule roughly corresponded to one T cell. The patient libraries were prepared and sequenced using the same protocol as the earlier healthy control dataset. Samples belonging to the same batch were prepared together, multiplexed and sequenced on a shared HiSeq lane. Regarding the original processing steps: Raw barcoded reads were processed with MIGEC, discarding single-read molecular identifier groups before consensus assembly and CDR3 extraction. VDJtools was used for post-analysis of the clonotype tables, with diversity normalized by down-sampling every dataset to the smallest sample size. Repertoire overlap clustering matched CDR3 amino acid but not nucleotide sequences to correct batch-related cross-sample contamination. The public reads were reanalyzed by TCRdb: fastp trimming at Q25, MiXCR alignment, in-frame beta chains only. Each CDR3 protein appears once, grouped with its most common genes and DNA. TCRdb, rather than the study authors, made the V and J calls. The sample table shows some 690,000 distinct CDR3 sequences, and 25% to 30% are seen once. The top ten clonotypes cover about 0.5% of the sample.

The research as a whole found: Direct clustering with F measure showed strong co-clustering of samples prepared in the same batch, prompting a batch-effect correction. Significantly lower normalized Chao1 diversity was found in multiple sclerosis patients than in controls, suggesting substantial peripheral T-cell clonal expansion. The multiple sclerosis patient group was slightly younger than the control group. Significantly higher frequencies in patients than in controls were found for a few TRBV segments, including TRBV5-6, TRBV5-1 and TRBV20-1.

A remark on this clonotype: Its antigen is still unknown. There are no base qualities to consult, and no much larger clone falls within one base.

This sequence was found in a girl under 18 with multiple sclerosis. The chain uses TRBV9 and TRBJ2-3; perhaps TRBD2 is the D gene, with 7 bases matching. What was sequenced was blood. The CDR3: CASSPTGGPTDTQYF. The DNA sequence is given as TGTGCCAGCAGCCCGACGGGGGGCCCCACAGATACGCAGTATTTT. The CDR3, completed at both ends by the reference TRBV9 and TRBJ2-3 genes, gives the full variable domain DSGVTQTPKHLITATGQRVTLRCSPRSGDLSVYWYQQSLDQGLQFLIQYYNGEERAKGNILERFSAQQFPDLHSELNLSSLELGDSALYFCASSPTGGPTDTQYFGPGTRLTVL.